This TCR beta chain was recorded in a study of blood T cell repertoires in COVID-19. Study as a whole: In each case, the material was cDNA or gDNA derived from T cells, B-cell-depleted T cells, or PBMCs.

V was clipped by 2 bases and J by 5 bases, with 10 bases between them. Germline-derived CDR1 and CDR2 are SGDLS and YYNGEE. The CDR3 has 13 residues. The table came from immunoSEQ multiplex PCR; TCRdb's copy has only in-frame clones and leaves some out. The data hold a few hundred thousand clones, with around 90% observed a single time. Participants came from 24 US areas, aged roughly 18 to 89 years. Which cohort a participant joined came from the clinical history participants gave. Donors of Cohort 3 who recovered were those that had two negative PCRs, clearance, or symptom resolution. This sequence was found in a woman in her twenties or thirties who had recovered from COVID-19. The genes are TRBV9 and TRBJ1-1; D is unclear. The sequenced sample was PBMCs or T cells enriched from blood (not recorded which). As DNA, the CDR3 is TGTGCCAGCAGCGTGCGGGATGGGACTGAAGCTTTCTTT. This encodes CASSVRDGTEAFF.